This paragraph covers one TCR beta chain sequence. Its matching antigen is unknown. This entry belongs to a study of cytomegalovirus exposure and HLA in healthy donors. Study-level points and caveats: Per published reports, the classifier diagnosed cytomegalovirus status with high specificity and sensitivity. Immune exposure information comprised only CMV serostatus. In a later analysis, TCR beta V- and J-gene trimming showed a link to a missense DCLRE1C variant.

The germline V gene has CDR1 KGHSH and CDR2 LQKENI. The CDR3 has 14 residues. 60 Vbeta and 13 Jbeta primers were used in PCR. Assay used: immunoSEQ multiplex PCR; TCRdb lists only in-frame clones, some missing. This repertoire shows some 220,000 clones, roughly 90% found once; its top ten account for less than 1.2%. This TCR came from a woman aged 18-29 years in good health and CMV-seronegative. Specimen: PBMCs. The chain couples TRBV18 to TRBJ2-5; 11 bases are a match to TRBD1. The DNA end favors TRBJ2-7, so the J call may be wrong. As DNA, the CDR3 is TGTGCCAGCTCACTAGGGACAGGGGGGTACGAGCAGTACTTC. Its protein product is CASSLGTGGYEQYF.